One sample yielded the 29 T cell receptor beta chains listed below, sequenced in a study of long-term antiretroviral therapy in people with HIV. The libraries were made with immunoSEQ v3.0 at survey level. Produced via immunoSEQ multiplex PCR; TCRdb's table is partial and in-frame only. Among approximately 30,000 clones listed, approximately 85% were seen once. Sample: unsorted PBMCs, taken 3 years after starting antiretroviral therapy. The receptors were gathered from a man in his forties or fifties with HIV.

The genes are TRBV7-8 and TRBJ2-7, with D possibly matching TRBD1 (5 bases). V was shortened by 0 bases and J by 3 bases, with 9 bases between the two germline ends. Per the germline V gene, CDR1 is SGHVS and CDR2 is FQNEAQ. CDR3 length equals 14 residues. The CDR3: CASSLAGVNYEQYF. CDR3 sequence (DNA): TGTGCCAGCAGCTTAGCAGGGGTGAACTACGAGCAGTACTTC.

This chain joins TRBV30 and TRBJ1-6, with 11 positions matching TRBD1. After removal of 5 bases from V and 14 bases from J, the junction contained 11 bases not matched to a gene. CDR1 is GTSNPN and CDR2 is SVGIG in the germline V gene (reference sequence). This CDR3 is 14 amino acids long. The DNA for the CDR3 is TGTGCCTGGGCCGCCGGGACAGGGGGATCGGCCCTCCACTTT. Protein product: CAWAAGTGGSALHF.

This clone was observed a handful of times. The chain combines TRBV6-5 with TRBJ1-3, with D possibly matching TRBD1 (5 bases). V lost 6 bases, J lost 0 bases, and 12 bases lay in between. This CDR3 is 15 amino acids long. The germline V gene has CDR1 MNHEY and CDR2 SVGAGI. CDR3 amino acids: CASRQRGLSGNTIYF. CDR3 DNA sequence: TGTGCCAGCAGGCAACGGGGACTCTCTGGAAACACCATATATTTT.

The J gene is TRBJ1-1, the V gene TRBV10-3, with D uncertain. V lost 4 bases to trimming and J lost 0 bases, with 9 bases between them. The CDR3 is 14 residues long. Per germline, CDR1 ENHRY and CDR2 SYGVKD. The CDR3 sequence is CAISVADMNTEAFF. DNA for the CDR3: TGTGCCATCAGTGTGGCAGACATGAACACTGAAGCTTTCTTT.

The V call is TRBV29-1, the J call TRBJ1-2; the D is unclear. This CDR3 has 15 residues. Trimming took 0 bases from V and 5 from J, leaving 16 bases between them. Germline loops: CDR1 SQVTM, CDR2 ANQGSEA. CDR3 bases: TGCAGCGTTGAAGATCGTGGGCTTCGGACTTATGGCTACACCTTC. It encodes CSVEDRGLRTYGYTF.

This rearrangement joins TRBV5-6 to TRBJ2-7; maybe TRBD1 (6 bases). Germline loops: CDR1 SGHDT, CDR2 YYEEEE. CDR3 length: 13 amino acids. V lost 3 bases and J lost 5, with 12 bases in between. The CDR3 DNA reads TGTGCCAGCAGCTGGGTGACAGGCCACGAGCAGTACTTC. Its translation is CASSWVTGHEQYF.

The rearrangement joins TRBV5-1 to TRBJ2-5; D is uncertain. The V end lost 0 bases, the J end lost 5 bases, and 8 bases lay between the germline ends. CDR3 length: 13 residues. The germline gives CDR1 SGHRS, CDR2 YFSETQ. The CDR3 coding sequence is TGCGCCAGCAGCTTGGACCTACGGGAGACCCAGTACTTC. This encodes CASSLDLRETQYF. Filled out from reference TRBV5-1 and TRBJ2-5, the complete variable domain reads KAGVTQTPRYLIKTRGQQVTLSCSPISGHRSVSWYQQTPGQGLQFLFEYFSETQRNKGNFPGRFSGRQFSNSRSEMNVSTLELGDSALYLCASSLDLRETQYFGPGTRLLVL.

The V and J genes are TRBV7-3 and TRBJ2-6; no firm D call. The CDR3 loop spans 17 amino acids. Germline V CDR1 and CDR2: SGHTA, FQGTGA. V was clipped by 1 base and J by 0 bases, with 10 bases between them. In nucleotides, the CDR3 is TGTGCCAGCAGCTTAATAGGGTCCTCCTCTGGGGCCAACGTCCTGACTTTC. Translating it yields CASSLIGSSSGANVLTF.

V and J are TRBV10-3 and TRBJ2-3; a possible D gene is TRBD1 (6 bases). V was trimmed by 5 bases and J by 0 bases, leaving 9 bases between them. The CDR3 totals 14 residues. The germline V gene has CDR1 ENHRY and CDR2 SYGVKD. CDR3 bases: TGTGCCATCAGTCCACAGGGTAGCACAGATACGCAGTATTTT. Translating gives CAISPQGSTDTQYF.

This chain links TRBV4-1 with TRBJ1-4; unclear D gene. CDR3 length equals 15 residues. V lost 3 bases to trimming and J lost 5 bases, with 13 bases between them. The germline gives CDR1 MGHRA, CDR2 YSYEKL. CDR3 sequence reads: CASSHTRTGNEKLFF. The CDR3 DNA follows: TGCGCCAGCAGCCATACGCGGACTGGGAATGAAAAACTGTTTTTT.

The genes are TRBV10-3 and TRBJ2-2; D gene unclear. This CDR3 is built from 14 residues. CDR1 and CDR2 from the germline V gene are ENHRY and SYGVKD. V dropped 2 bases and J dropped 4 bases, with 8 bases sitting between them. The DNA of the CDR3 is TGTGCCATCAGTGAGCCGACCTCCACCGGGGAGCTGTTTTTT. Its translation is CAISEPTSTGELFF.

The chain carries TRBV9 and TRBJ1-2, with TRBD1 identical over 10 bases. The CDR3 has 17 amino acids. J was trimmed by 5 bases and V by 4 bases; bases with no gene match: 14. CDR1 and CDR2 from the germline V gene are SGDLS and YYNGEE. CDR3 nucleotides: TGTGCCAGCAGCCACACCTCACTCGGGACAGGGGATTATGGCTACACCTTC. Its translation is CASSHTSLGTGDYGYTF.

The rearrangement links TRBV28 to TRBJ1-3; 12 positions agree with TRBD1. Trimming at V came to 4 bases and at J to 4 bases, leaving 8 bases not matched to a gene. Germline assignment: CDR1 MDHEN and CDR2 SYDVKM. The CDR3 has 17 amino acids. CDR3: CASSSPGQGASGNTIYF. The CDR3 nucleotides are TGTGCCAGCAGTTCACCGGGACAGGGGGCGTCCGGAAACACCATATATTTT.

This clone was recorded only once. V usage is TRBV6-6 and J usage is TRBJ1-5, with 7 bases fitting TRBD1. V was pared by 6 bases and J by 7 bases, with 9 bases of the junction left unmatched. The germline CDR1 and CDR2 sequences are MNHNY and SVGAGI (reference sequence). This CDR3 is built from 14 residues. This CDR3 reads CASSAGGVRQPQHF. The CDR3 DNA reads TGTGCCAGCAGCGCAGGGGGTGTCAGGCAGCCCCAGCATTTT.

The genes are TRBV13 and TRBJ1-3; no clear D gene. The germline V and J ends were trimmed by 0 bases and 6 bases, with 3 bases remaining between them. CDR1 is PRHDT, CDR2 FYEKMQ, per germline (reference sequence). The CDR3 totals 12 residues. The CDR3 reads CASSLGANTIYF. As DNA, the CDR3 is TGTGCCAGCAGCTTAGGCGCAAACACCATATATTTT.

A few counts support this clone. The CDR3 sequence: CASSDRNNEKLFF. Written as DNA, the CDR3 is TGTGCCAGCTCCGACAGGAATAATGAAAAACTGTTTTTT. This chain connects TRBV9 to TRBJ1-4; possibly TRBD1 for D (6 bases). Germline CDR1 and CDR2: SGDLS and YYNGEE. The CDR3 has 13 residues. Trimming cost V 7 bases and J 4 bases, with 11 bases left between them.

The chain uses TRBV6-5 and TRBJ1-1; maybe TRBD1 (5 bases). V was shortened by 0 bases and J by 4 bases, with 15 bases between the two germline ends. There are 16 residues in the CDR3. From germline, CDR1 is MNHEY and CDR2 SVGAGI. The CDR3 DNA reads as TGTGCCAGCAGTTACTCGGATTGGGGCAGGGTCACTGAAGCTTTCTTT. Translation gives CASSYSDWGRVTEAFF.

The rearrangement joins TRBV13 to TRBJ2-3, with 15 nucleotides matching TRBD2. Germline values: CDR1 PRHDT, CDR2 FYEKMQ (reference sequence). This CDR3 comprises 17 residues. V gave up 4 bases and J gave up 4 bases; unmatched junction bases: 6. CDR3 nucleotides: TGTGCCAGCAGCTCAGGACTAGCGGGGGGGGGCGCAGATACGCAGTATTTT. Residues: CASSSGLAGGGADTQYF.

This rearrangement joins TRBV11-2 to TRBJ2-4; TRBD2 agrees at 14 bases. Germline CDR1 SGHAT, CDR2 FQNNGV. The CDR3 sequence is 18 residues long. V shed 3 bases and J 6 bases; nucleotides not matched to a gene: 10. In nucleotides, the CDR3 is TGTGCCAGCAGCTTCACCGGGACTAGCGGGAGTAGGGGAAACATTCAGTACTTC. Translated: CASSFTGTSGSRGNIQYF. The full variable domain, in which reference TRBV11-2 and TRBJ2-4 provide the parts outside the CDR3, is EAGVAQSPRYKIIEKRQSVAFWCNPISGHATLYWYQQILGQGPKLLIQFQNNGVVDDSQLPKDRFSAERLKGVDSTLKIQPAKLEDSAVYLCASSFTGTSGSRGNIQYFGAGTRLSVL.

The rearrangement joins TRBV4-1 to TRBJ2-7; tentatively, D is TRBD1 (5 bases). The V end lost 2 bases, the J end lost 2 bases, and 13 bases lay between the germline ends. CDR1 MGHRA and CDR2 YSYEKL come from the germline V gene. There are 15 residues in the CDR3. The CDR3: CASSQSGIGAYEQYF. The CDR3 nucleotides read TGCGCCAGCAGCCAATCAGGGATTGGAGCCTACGAGCAGTACTTC.

This chain's CDR3 is CASSLAAGVEGDTQYF. CDR3 DNA sequence: TGCGCCAGCAGCTTGGCCGCAGGGGTAGAGGGCGATACGCAGTATTTT. V gene TRBV5-1 combines with J gene TRBJ2-3; weak D call: TRBD1 (6 bases). Trimming stripped 0 bases from V and 6 bases from J, with 17 bases between. CDR3 size: 16 residues. Germline V lookup: CDR1 SGHRS, CDR2 YFSETQ.

The chain combines TRBV6-1 with TRBJ1-1; no clear D. The CDR3 consists of 13 residues. The germline V and J ends were trimmed by 1 base and 6 bases, with 9 bases remaining between them. CDR1 is MNHNS, CDR2 SASEGT, per germline. The CDR3 spells CASSEGFPPEAFF. For the CDR3, the DNA is TGTGCCAGCAGTGAAGGATTCCCACCTGAAGCTTTCTTT.

The rearrangement uses TRBV11-3 and TRBJ1-1; tentative D call: TRBD1 (5 bases). Trimming removed 0 bases from V and 6 bases from J, with 11 bases in between. Germline assignment: CDR1 SGHNT and CDR2 YENEEA. The CDR3 runs to 14 residues. The CDR3 bases are TGTGCCAGCAGCTTAGAGGGCAGGGTGGCTGAAGCTTTCTTT. It codes for CASSLEGRVAEAFF.

This chain joins TRBV5-1 and TRBJ2-2; D is uncertain. This CDR3 has 14 amino acids. V lost 2 bases and J lost 3, with 8 bases in between. CDR1 SGHRS and CDR2 YFSETQ come from the germline V gene. CDR3 bases: TGCGCCAGCAGCTTCTCTGGGTACACCGGGGAGCTGTTTTTT. Translating gives CASSFSGYTGELFF.

The chain is built from TRBV27 and TRBJ2-1; TRBD1 aligns across 7 bases. Trimming at V came to 3 bases and at J to 9 bases, leaving 8 bases not matched to a gene. The CDR3 is 14 amino acids. From germline, CDR1 is MNHEY and CDR2 SMNVEV (reference sequence). CDR3 in DNA: TGTGCCAGCAGTTTTTCCGACAGGGTGGTTGAGCAGTTCTTC. It codes for CASSFSDRVVEQFF.

The rearrangement joins TRBV28 to TRBJ2-7, with TRBD1 matching 8 bases. After removal of 3 bases from V and 4 bases from J, the junction contained 5 bases not matched to a gene. The CDR3 extends over 14 amino acids. Germline V gives CDR1 MDHEN, CDR2 SYDVKM. The CDR3 loop reads CASSLVRGRYEQYF. The CDR3 region has the DNA TGTGCCAGCAGTTTGGTCAGGGGGCGTTACGAGCAGTACTTC. Together with reference TRBV28 and TRBJ2-7, the CDR3 gives the full variable domain: DVKVTQSSRYLVKRTGEKVFLECVQDMDHENMFWYRQDPGLGLRLIYFSYDVKMKEKGDIPEGYSVSREKKERFSLILESASTNQTSMYLCASSLVRGRYEQYFGPGTRLTVT.

The chain joins TRBV2 to TRBJ1-2, with no clear D. CDR3 length: 14 residues. Trimming left V 2 bases short and J 3 bases short, with 10 bases between. Germline loops: CDR1 SNHLY, CDR2 FYNNEI. The CDR3 region has the DNA TGTGCCAGCAGTGAACAGGCAGTCGACTATGGCTACACCTTC. This encodes CASSEQAVDYGYTF.

This clone showed up just a few times. The chain has TRBV19 and TRBJ2-3; D may be TRBD1 or TRBD2 (6 bases each). V lost 5 bases, J lost 0 bases, and 12 bases lay in between. Germline values: CDR1 LNHDA, CDR2 SQIVND (reference sequence). The length of the CDR3 is 15 residues. The CDR3 coding sequence is TGTGCCAGTAGTCTGGGGGGCACTAGCACAGATACGCAGTATTTT. It is translated as CASSLGGTSTDTQYF. The full variable domain, its missing parts supplied by reference TRBV19 and TRBJ2-3, is DGGITQSPKYLFRKEGQNVTLSCEQNLNHDAMYWYRQDPGQGLRLIYYSQIVNDFQKGDIAEGYSVSREKKESFPLTVTSAQKNPTAFYLCASSLGGTSTDTQYFGPGTRLTVL.

The chain joins TRBV29-1 to TRBJ2-1, with D hard to call. The V gene's germline CDR1 is SQVTM and CDR2 ANQGSEA. This CDR3 region has 13 residues. Trimming took off 5 bases at V and 1 base at J, with 9 bases between the two ends. The CDR3 sequence: CSVLEKSYNEQFF. The CDR3 DNA follows: TGCAGCGTTCTTGAGAAGTCCTACAATGAGCAGTTCTTC.